A single sample is the source of the 17 T cell receptor beta chains below, sequenced in a study of neurological immune-mediated disorders. TCRdb itself ran the 5' RACE reads through MiXCR, one entry per CDR3 protein. Of some 66,000 distinct CDR3 sequences detected, 3% to 3.5% appear once; the ten largest clones hold more than 3%. The sequencing sample was made of PBMCs. These receptors came from a man in his forties or fifties with multiple sclerosis.

This clonotype was counted ten times or more. The chain recombines TRBV7-9 with TRBJ2-7; a possible D gene is TRBD1 (6 bases). Deletions cut 5 bases from V and 1 base from J, with 6 bases between. Germline CDR1 reads SEHNR; CDR2 reads FQNEAQ (reference sequence). CDR3 length: 12 residues. CDR3 sequence reads: CASSGTSYEQYF. CDR3 in DNA: TGTGCCAGCAGCGGGACATCCTACGAGCAGTACTTC.

This clonotype was seen a few times. CDR3 DNA: TGTGCCAGCAGTTCCCTGACAGGCGGGAATTCACCCCTCCACTTT. It yields the protein CASSSLTGGNSPLHF. The chain has TRBV5-6 and TRBJ1-6, with D perhaps TRBD1 (6 bases). V lost 5 bases to trimming and J lost 7 bases, with 16 bases between them. The germline V gene encodes CDR1 SGHDT and CDR2 YYEEEE. The CDR3 consists of 15 residues. The full variable domain, completed using reference TRBV5-6 and TRBJ1-6, is DAGVTQSPTHLIKTRGQQVTLRCSPKSGHDTVSWYQQALGQGPQFIFQYYEEEERQRGNFPDRFSGHQFPNYSSELNVNALLLGDSALYLCASSSLTGGNSPLHFGNGTRLTVT.

This clonotype was detected many times. The DNA for the CDR3 is TGTGCCAGCAGCTTGCAGGCCGGGCAGCCCCAGCATTTT. Its translation is CASSLQAGQPQHF. This chain uses TRBV7-3 with TRBJ1-5; D ambiguous. The CDR3 is made up of 13 amino acids. The V end was cut by 3 bases, the J end by 7 bases, with 10 bases between. Per the germline V gene, CDR1 is SGHTA and CDR2 is FQGTGA.

This clonotype was recorded many times. The V gene is TRBV27, the J gene TRBJ1-1; TRBD1 is a possible D gene (5 bases). Per germline, CDR1 MNHEY and CDR2 SMNVEV (reference sequence). This CDR3 contains 13 residues. The V and J ends lost 6 bases and 3 bases respectively, with 11 bases between them. The CDR3 loop reads CASRVGLYTEAFF. DNA for the CDR3: TGTGCCAGCAGGGTGGGACTGTACACTGAAGCTTTCTTT.

This clonotype was seen many times. The rearrangement uses TRBV7-9 and TRBJ2-3, with D perhaps matching TRBD1 or TRBD2 (5 bases each). The CDR3 contains 14 residues. The V end lost 10 bases, the J end lost 0 bases, and 14 bases lay between the germline ends. The germline V gene has CDR1 SEHNR and CDR2 FQNEAQ (reference sequence). For the CDR3, the DNA is TGTGCCACCCCCCGGGACCCGAGCACAGATACGCAGTATTTT. Amino acid sequence: CATPRDPSTDTQYF. Filled out from reference TRBV7-9 and TRBJ2-3, the complete variable domain reads DTGVSQNPRHKITKRGQNVTFRCDPISEHNRLYWYRQTLGQGPEFLTYFQNEAQLEKSRLLSDRFSAERPKGSFSTLEIQRTEQGDSAMYLCATPRDPSTDTQYFGPGTRLTVL.

This clonotype showed up many times. V is TRBV6-5 and J is TRBJ2-1, with a tentative D call TRBD2 (6 bases). The V end lost 0 bases, the J end lost 6 bases, and 9 bases lay between the germline ends. This CDR3 region has 14 residues. Germline loops: CDR1 MNHEY, CDR2 SVGAGI. CDR3 bases: TGTGCCAGCAGTTACTCGAAGGGAGGCAATGAGCAGTTCTTC. It yields the protein CASSYSKGGNEQFF.

This clonotype was seen a handful of times. The chain recombines TRBV29-1 with TRBJ1-1; D possibly corresponds to TRBD1 (6 bases). V was clipped by 6 bases and J by 0 bases, with 14 bases between them. Germline CDR1 is SQVTM and CDR2 is ANQGSEA. The CDR3 runs 14 residues. The CDR3 here is CSVRDTRMNTEAFF. The CDR3 DNA is TGCAGCGTGAGGGACACCAGAATGAACACTGAAGCTTTCTTT.

This clonotype was seen ten or more times. J is TRBJ2-7 and V is TRBV6-5; a weak D match, TRBD2 (6 bases). The V gene's germline CDR1 is MNHEY and CDR2 SVGAGI. Trimming stripped 6 bases from V and 7 bases from J, with 19 bases between. This CDR3 spans 14 amino acids. CDR3 sequence (DNA): TGTGCCAGCAGCGCGTCGGGACTCTCTTATGAGCAGTACTTC. Translation: CASSASGLSYEQYF.

This clonotype occurred many times. This chain links TRBV27 with TRBJ2-1; no definite D call. Germline assignment: CDR1 MNHEY and CDR2 SMNVEV (reference sequence). The CDR3 is made up of 15 amino acids. The germline V and J ends were trimmed by 6 bases and 2 bases, with 14 bases remaining between them. Here the CDR3 reads CASSQDAVPYNEQFF. The CDR3 DNA reads as TGTGCCAGCAGCCAGGACGCGGTGCCCTACAATGAGCAGTTCTTC.

Many counts were recorded for this clonotype. The rearrangement uses TRBV20-1 and TRBJ1-1; 7 bases map to TRBD1. Germline-derived CDR1 and CDR2 are DFQATT and SNEGSKA (reference sequence). The CDR3 consists of 12 residues. The CDR3 coding sequence is TGCGCGGGGGAGGGGGCTCGCACTGAAGCTTTCTTT. This sequence encodes CAGEGARTEAFF.

This clonotype was seen repeatedly, ten times or more. This rearrangement joins TRBV6-6 to TRBJ1-5, with D possibly matching TRBD1 (5 bases). V gave up 0 bases and J gave up 6 bases, with 18 bases separating them. CDR1 is MNHNY, CDR2 SVGAGI, per germline (reference sequence). The CDR3 covers 17 residues. The CDR3, as DNA: TGTGCCAGCAGTTACTCGATAGGGGCAGGGTTAGGTCAGCCCCAGCATTTT. It yields the protein CASSYSIGAGLGQPQHF.

At least ten counts were recorded for this clonotype. The CDR3 reads CASSLVIGRGTEAFF. As DNA, the CDR3 is TGCGCCAGCAGCTTGGTTATAGGGAGGGGCACTGAAGCTTTCTTT. The chain uses TRBV5-1 and TRBJ1-1, with D perhaps matching TRBD1 (5 bases). This CDR3 has 15 residues. CDR1 and CDR2 (germline): SGHRS, YFSETQ. Trimming took off 0 bases at V and 4 bases at J, with 13 bases between the two ends.

This clonotype was seen many times. CDR3 sequence: CASSLLSGGGYTGELFF. CDR3 nucleotide sequence: TGTGCCAGCAGCTTACTTTCGGGAGGGGGCTACACCGGGGAGCTGTTTTTT. The chain uses TRBV11-3 and TRBJ2-2, with D tentatively TRBD2 (8 bases). The germline gives CDR1 SGHNT, CDR2 YENEEA. This CDR3 comprises 17 residues. V was clipped by 2 bases and J by 3 bases, with 16 bases between them. The variable domain in full, with the rest retrieved from reference TRBV11-3 and TRBJ2-2, is EAGVVQSPRYKIIEKKQPVAFWCNPISGHNTLYWYLQNLGQGPELLIRYENEEAVDDSQLPKDRFSAERLKGVDSTLKIQPAELGDSAVYLCASSLLSGGGYTGELFFGEGSRLTVL.

With regard to this clonotype: A much larger clonotype is one base distant, so this may be a read error. This rearrangement joins TRBV10-3 to TRBJ2-6; TRBD2 agrees at 7 bases. The germline V gene encodes CDR1 ENHRY and CDR2 SYGVKD. The CDR3 has 16 amino acids. As DNA, the CDR3 is TGTGCCAGCAGGACTAGTCCCGGCTCTGGGGCCAAAGTCCTGACTTTC. Protein sequence: CASRTSPGSGAKVLTF.

This clonotype was counted at least ten times. This chain joins TRBV6-5 and TRBJ1-6, with TRBD1 matching 8 bases. Trimming at V came to 6 bases and at J to 10 bases, leaving 8 bases not matched to a gene. CDR1 and CDR2 (germline): MNHEY, SVGAGI. The CDR3 has 14 amino acids. CDR3 in amino acids: CASRGQGEGSPLHF. CDR3 DNA: TGTGCCAGCAGAGGACAGGGCGAAGGATCACCCCTCCACTTT.

This clonotype was seen more than once but under ten times. V is TRBV5-5 and J is TRBJ2-5; D may be TRBD1 or TRBD2 (6 bases each). This CDR3 contains 15 residues. Trimming shortened V by 3 bases and J by 2 bases, and 14 bases separated the two germline ends. Germline-derived CDR1 and CDR2 are SGHKS and YYEKEE (reference sequence). Here the CDR3 reads CASSSGVAGQETQYF. The CDR3 nucleotides read TGTGCCAGCAGCTCAGGGGTGGCGGGACAAGAGACCCAGTACTTC.

This clonotype was observed many times. The chain uses TRBV5-1 and TRBJ2-7, with D possibly TRBD2 on 6 matching bases. The CDR3 totals 12 residues. The V gene lost 4 bases and the J gene lost 6 bases, with 11 bases spanning the gap. Germline values: CDR1 SGHRS, CDR2 YFSETQ. For the CDR3, the DNA is TGCGCCAGCAGCCCCCCTAGCGCCGAGCAGTACTTC. Protein product: CASSPPSAEQYF.